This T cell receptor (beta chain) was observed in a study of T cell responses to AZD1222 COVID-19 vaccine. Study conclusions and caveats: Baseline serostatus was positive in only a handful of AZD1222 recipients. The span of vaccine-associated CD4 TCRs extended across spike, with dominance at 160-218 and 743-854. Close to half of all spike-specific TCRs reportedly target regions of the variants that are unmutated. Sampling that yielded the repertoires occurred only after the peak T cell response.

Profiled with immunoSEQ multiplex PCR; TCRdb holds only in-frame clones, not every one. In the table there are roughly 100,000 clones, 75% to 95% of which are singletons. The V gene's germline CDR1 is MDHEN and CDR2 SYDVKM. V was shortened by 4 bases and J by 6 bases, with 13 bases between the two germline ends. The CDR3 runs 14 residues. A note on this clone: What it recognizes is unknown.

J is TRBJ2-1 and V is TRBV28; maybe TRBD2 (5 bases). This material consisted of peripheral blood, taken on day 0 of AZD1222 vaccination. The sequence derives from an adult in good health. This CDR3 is CASSSLARINEQFF. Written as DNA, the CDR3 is TGTGCCAGCAGTTCTCTAGCACGAATCAATGAGCAGTTCTTC. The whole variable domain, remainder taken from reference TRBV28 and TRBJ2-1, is DVKVTQSSRYLVKRTGEKVFLECVQDMDHENMFWYRQDPGLGLRLIYFSYDVKMKEKGDIPEGYSVSREKKERFSLILESASTNQTSMYLCASSSLARINEQFFGPGTRLTVL.